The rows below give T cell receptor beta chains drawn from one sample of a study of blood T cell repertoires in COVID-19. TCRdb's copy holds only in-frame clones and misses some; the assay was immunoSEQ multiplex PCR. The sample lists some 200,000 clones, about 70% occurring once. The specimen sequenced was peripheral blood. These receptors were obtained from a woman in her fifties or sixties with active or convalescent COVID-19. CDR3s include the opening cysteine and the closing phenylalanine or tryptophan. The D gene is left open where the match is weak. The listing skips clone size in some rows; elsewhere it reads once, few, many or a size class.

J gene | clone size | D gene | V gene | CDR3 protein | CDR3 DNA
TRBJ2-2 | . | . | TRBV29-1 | CSADIAGTGELFF | TGCAGCGCAGACATTGCGGGTACCGGGGAGCTGTTTTTT
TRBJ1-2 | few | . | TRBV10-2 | CASSESGGSYGYTF | TGCGCCAGCAGTGAGTCTGGCGGCTCCTATGGCTACACCTTC
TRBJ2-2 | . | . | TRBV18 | CASSFDSNTGELFF | TGTGCCAGCTCATTCGACTCGAACACCGGGGAGCTGTTTTTT
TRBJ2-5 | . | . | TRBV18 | CASSRNGGPETQYF | TGTGCCAGCTCACGGAACGGGGGGCCGGAGACCCAGTACTTC
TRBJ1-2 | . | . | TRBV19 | CASSQGSADGYTF | TGTGCCAGTAGCCAGGGGAGCGCGGATGGCTACACCTTC
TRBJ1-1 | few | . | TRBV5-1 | CASSSGDLNTEAFF | TGCGCCAGCAGCTCCGGGGACTTGAACACTGAAGCTTTCTTT
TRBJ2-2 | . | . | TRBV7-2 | CASTAPGGYTGELFF | TGTGCCAGCACCGCCCCAGGGGGGTACACCGGGGAGCTGTTTTTT
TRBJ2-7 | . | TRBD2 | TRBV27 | CASNSGGGQYEQYF | TGTGCCAGCAACAGCGGGGGAGGGCAATACGAGCAGTACTTC
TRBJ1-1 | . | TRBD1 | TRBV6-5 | CASRGQGRREAFF | TGTGCCAGCAGGGGACAGGGGCGGAGGGAAGCTTTCTTT
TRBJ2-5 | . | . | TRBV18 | CASSPNRPPEETQYF | TGTGCCAGCTCACCTAACAGGCCCCCTGAGGAGACCCAGTACTTC
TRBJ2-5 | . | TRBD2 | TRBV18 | CASSPLPGGQETQYF | TGTGCCAGCTCACCCCTTCCGGGGGGGCAAGAGACCCAGTACTTC
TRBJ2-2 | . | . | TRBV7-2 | CASSLRTSGPTGELFF | TGTGCCAGCAGCTTAAGAACGAGCGGACCTACCGGGGAGCTGTTTTTT
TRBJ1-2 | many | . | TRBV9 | CASSVGQEANYGYTF | TGTGCCAGCAGCGTAGGACAGGAAGCTAACTATGGCTACACCTTC
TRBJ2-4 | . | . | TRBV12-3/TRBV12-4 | CASSTAGKNIQYF | TGTGCCAGCAGTACCGCGGGGAAGAACATTCAGTACTTC
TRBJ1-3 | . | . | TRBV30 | CAWSVPRSSGNTIYF | TGTGCCTGGAGTGTACCTAGAAGCTCTGGAAACACCATATATTTT
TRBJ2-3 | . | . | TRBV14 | CASSRMTDALARDTQYF | TGTGCCAGCAGCCGAATGACCGATGCCTTAGCAAGAGATACGCAGTATTTT
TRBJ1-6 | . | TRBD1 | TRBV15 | CATSTNRGLGNSPLHF | TGTGCCACCAGCACGAACAGGGGTCTGGGTAATTCACCCCTCCACTTT
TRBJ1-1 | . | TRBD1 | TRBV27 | CASSFEGARTEAFF | TGTGCCAGCAGTTTTGAGGGGGCGCGCACTGAAGCTTTCTTT
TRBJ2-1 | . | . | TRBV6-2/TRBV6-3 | CASSYLRGYNEQFF | TGTGCCAGCAGTTACCTGCGGGGTTACAATGAGCAGTTCTTC
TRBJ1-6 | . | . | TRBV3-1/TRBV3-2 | CASSLGDFYNSPLHF | TGTGCCAGCAGCCTAGGAGACTTCTATAATTCACCCCTCCACTTT
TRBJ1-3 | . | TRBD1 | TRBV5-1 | CASSLGEGALGNTIYF | TGCGCCAGCAGCTTGGGTGAGGGGGCGCTTGGAAACACCATATATTTT
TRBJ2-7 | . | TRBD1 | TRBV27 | CASKWDRGTYEQYF | TGTGCCAGCAAATGGGACAGGGGGACCTACGAGCAGTACTTC
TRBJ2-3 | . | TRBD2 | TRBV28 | CASQSEGLATNTQYF | TGTGCCAGCCAAAGTGAGGGACTAGCGACAAATACGCAGTATTTT
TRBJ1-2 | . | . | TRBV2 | CASSVQRQVYGYTF | TGTGCCAGCAGTGTGCAGAGACAGGTCTATGGCTACACCTTC
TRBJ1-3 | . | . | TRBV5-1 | CASSLAGPGNTIYF | TGCGCCAGCAGCTTGGCAGGCCCCGGAAACACCATATATTTT
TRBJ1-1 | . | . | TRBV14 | CASSQFRVAAFF | TGTGCCAGCAGCCAATTCAGGGTGGCAGCTTTCTTT
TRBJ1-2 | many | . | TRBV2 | CASSLEGGPGYGYTF | TGTGCCAGCAGTTTAGAGGGGGGGCCAGGCTATGGCTACACCTTC
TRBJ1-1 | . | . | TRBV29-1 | CSDLTQNTEAFF | TGCAGCGACTTGACACAGAACACTGAAGCTTTCTTT
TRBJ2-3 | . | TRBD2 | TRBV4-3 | CASSPGSGGPTDTQYF | TGCGCCAGCAGCCCGGGGAGCGGGGGGCCCACAGATACGCAGTATTTT
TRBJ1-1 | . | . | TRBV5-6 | CASSFFGLRNTEAFF | TGTGCCAGCAGCTTCTTTGGACTAAGGAACACTGAAGCTTTCTTT
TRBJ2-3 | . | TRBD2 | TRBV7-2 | CASSRRTSGGTDTQYF | TGTGCCAGCAGCCGCAGAACTAGCGGGGGTACAGATACGCAGTATTTT
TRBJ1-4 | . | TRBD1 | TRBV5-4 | CASSQETGEGEKLFF | TGTGCCAGCAGCCAGGAGACAGGGGAAGGTGAAAAACTGTTTTTT
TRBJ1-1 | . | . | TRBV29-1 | CSVEDRGDWNTEAFF | TGCAGCGTTGAAGATCGGGGGGACTGGAACACTGAAGCTTTCTTT
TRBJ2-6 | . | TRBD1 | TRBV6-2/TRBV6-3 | CASSYSRAGGFGANVLTF | TGTGCCAGCAGTTACTCCCGGGCAGGGGGATTTGGGGCCAACGTCCTGACTTTC
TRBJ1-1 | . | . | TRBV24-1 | CATSDSQKARAEAFF | TGTGCCACCAGTGATTCGCAAAAGGCGCGGGCTGAAGCTTTCTTT
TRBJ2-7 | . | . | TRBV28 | CASSLLGVEQYF | TGTGCCAGCAGTTTGTTGGGAGTCGAGCAGTACTTC
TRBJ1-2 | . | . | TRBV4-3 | CASSLTSLGGNYGYTF | TGCGCCAGCAGCCTAACGTCCCTGGGGGGTAACTATGGCTACACCTTC
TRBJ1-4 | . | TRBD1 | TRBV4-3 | CASSRQGVDEKLFF | TGCGCCAGCAGCCGACAGGGGGTCGATGAAAAACTGTTTTTT
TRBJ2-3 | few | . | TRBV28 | CASSTLKGGADTQYF | TGTGCCAGCAGTACCTTAAAGGGAGGTGCAGATACGCAGTATTTT
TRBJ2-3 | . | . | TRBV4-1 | CASSQDGGGTDTQYF | TGCGCCAGCAGCCAAGATGGAGGCGGCACAGATACGCAGTATTTT
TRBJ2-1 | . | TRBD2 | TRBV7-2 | CASSKRTSELSYNEQFF | TGTGCCAGCAGCAAGAGGACTAGCGAGCTTTCCTACAATGAGCAGTTCTTC
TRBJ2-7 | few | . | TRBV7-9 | CASSLVETAGEQYF | TGTGCCAGCAGCTTAGTGGAGACGGCGGGCGAGCAGTACTTC
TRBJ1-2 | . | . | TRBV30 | CAWSAGDYGYTF | TGTGCCTGGAGCGCCGGGGACTATGGCTACACCTTC
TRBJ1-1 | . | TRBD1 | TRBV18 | CASSPRTGHNTEAFF | TGTGCCAGCTCACCCCGGACAGGGCATAACACTGAAGCTTTCTTT
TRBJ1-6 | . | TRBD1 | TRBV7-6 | CASSSRGLASPLHF | TGTGCCAGCAGCTCCAGGGGGTTGGCTTCACCCCTCCACTTT
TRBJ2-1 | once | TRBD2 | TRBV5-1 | CASSLSGLAGSNEQFF | TGCGCCAGCAGCTTGTCTGGGCTAGCGGGATCGAATGAGCAGTTCTTC
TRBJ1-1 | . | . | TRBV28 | CASNVQGNTEAFF | TGTGCCAGCAACGTACAGGGGAACACTGAAGCTTTCTTT
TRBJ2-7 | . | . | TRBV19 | CASSIRGHVRSEQYF | TGTGCCAGTAGTATAAGGGGCCACGTTCGGAGTGAGCAGTACTTC
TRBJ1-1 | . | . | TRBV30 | CAWSIFGQQNTEAFF | TGTGCCTGGAGTATTTTCGGACAGCAGAACACTGAAGCTTTCTTT
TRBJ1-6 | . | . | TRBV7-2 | CASSLQGYNSPLHF | TGTGCCAGCAGCTTACAGGGGTATAATTCACCCCTCCACTTT